Described below is a single T cell receptor beta chain sequence and its context. As yet, its antigen is unknown. Per-sample cDNA came from eight separate reactions. The UMIs contained a 6-nucleotide sample barcode. They were added by template switching during cDNA synthesis. From the 5' RACE reads, TCRdb lists one entry per CDR3 protein and no DNA. The sample table sets out some 190,000 distinct CDR3 sequences. Germline values: CDR1 LGHDT, CDR2 YNNKEL (reference sequence). This CDR3 spans 13 amino acids. The sample originates from a study of monozygotic twins with inflammatory bowel disease. Overall study findings and caveats: For IBD patients, clonotypes shared with others were fewer than for healthy twins, especially with disease activity.

The chain recombines TRBV3-1 with TRBJ2-3; TCRdb's D gene call, TRBD2, goes unchecked for lack of DNA. The clonotype originates from a human donor with ulcerative colitis or Crohn's disease, or a healthy co-twin of an affected twin (not recorded which). The sequenced material came from blood. The CDR3 region is CASSPQDLDTQYF.